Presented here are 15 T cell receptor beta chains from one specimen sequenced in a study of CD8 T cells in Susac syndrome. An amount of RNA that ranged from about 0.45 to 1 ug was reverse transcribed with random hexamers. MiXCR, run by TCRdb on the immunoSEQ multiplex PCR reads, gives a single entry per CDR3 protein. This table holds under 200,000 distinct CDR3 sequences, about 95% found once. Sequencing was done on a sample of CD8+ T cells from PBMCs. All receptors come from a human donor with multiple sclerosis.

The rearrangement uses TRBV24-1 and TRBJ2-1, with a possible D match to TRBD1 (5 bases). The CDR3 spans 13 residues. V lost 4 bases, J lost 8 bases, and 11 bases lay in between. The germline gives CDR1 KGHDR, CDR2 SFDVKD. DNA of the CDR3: TGTGCCACCAGTGAGGCGACAGATCATGAGCAGTTCTTC. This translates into CATSEATDHEQFF.

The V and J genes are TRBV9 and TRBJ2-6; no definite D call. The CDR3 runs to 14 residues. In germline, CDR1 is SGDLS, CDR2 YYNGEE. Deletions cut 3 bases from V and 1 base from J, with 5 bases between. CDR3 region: CASSAGSGANVLTF. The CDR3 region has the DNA TGTGCCAGCAGCGCGGGTTCTGGGGCCAACGTCCTGACTTTC.

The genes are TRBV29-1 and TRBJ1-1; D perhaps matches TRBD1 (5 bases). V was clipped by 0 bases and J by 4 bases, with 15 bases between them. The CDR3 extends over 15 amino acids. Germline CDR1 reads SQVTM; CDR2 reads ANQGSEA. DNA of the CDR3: TGCAGCGTTGAAGAGGGGGTTACGATAGGCACTGAAGCTTTCTTT. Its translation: CSVEEGVTIGTEAFF.

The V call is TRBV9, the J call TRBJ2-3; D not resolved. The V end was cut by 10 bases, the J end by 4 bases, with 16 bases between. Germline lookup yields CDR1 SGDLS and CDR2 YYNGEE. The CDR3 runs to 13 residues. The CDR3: CAGTELSADTQYF. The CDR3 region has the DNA TGTGCCGGAACAGAATTATCGGCAGATACGCAGTATTTT.

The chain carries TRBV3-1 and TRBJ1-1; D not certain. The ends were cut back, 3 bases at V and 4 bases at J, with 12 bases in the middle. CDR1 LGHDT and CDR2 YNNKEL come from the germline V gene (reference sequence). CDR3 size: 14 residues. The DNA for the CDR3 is TGTGCCAGCAGCCAGCAGGCCCGTGCCACTGAAGCTTTCTTT. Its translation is CASSQQARATEAFF. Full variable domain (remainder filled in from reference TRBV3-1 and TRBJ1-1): DTAVSQTPKYLVTQMGNDKSIKCEQNLGHDTMYWYKQDSKKFLKIMFSYNNKELIINETVPNRFSPKSPDKAHLNLHINSLELGDSAVYFCASSQQARATEAFFGQGTRLTVV.

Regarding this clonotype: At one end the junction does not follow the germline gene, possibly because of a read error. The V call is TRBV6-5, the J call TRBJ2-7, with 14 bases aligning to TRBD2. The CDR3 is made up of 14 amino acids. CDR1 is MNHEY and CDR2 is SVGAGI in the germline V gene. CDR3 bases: TGTGCCAGCAGTTACCGACTAGCGGGAGGGCCTCTGGACTTC. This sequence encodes CASSYRLAGGPLDF.

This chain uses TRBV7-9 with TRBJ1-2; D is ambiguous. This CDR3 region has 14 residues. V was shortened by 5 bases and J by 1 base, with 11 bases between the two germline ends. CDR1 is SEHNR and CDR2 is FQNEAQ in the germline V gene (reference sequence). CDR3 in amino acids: CASSPLPVNYGYTF. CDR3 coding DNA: TGTGCCAGCAGCCCCCTCCCCGTTAACTATGGCTACACCTTC. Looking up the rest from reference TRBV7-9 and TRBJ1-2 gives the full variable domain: DTGVSQNPRHKITKRGQNVTFRCDPISEHNRLYWYRQTLGQGPEFLTYFQNEAQLEKSRLLSDRFSAERPKGSFSTLEIQRTEQGDSAMYLCASSPLPVNYGYTFGSGTRLTVV.

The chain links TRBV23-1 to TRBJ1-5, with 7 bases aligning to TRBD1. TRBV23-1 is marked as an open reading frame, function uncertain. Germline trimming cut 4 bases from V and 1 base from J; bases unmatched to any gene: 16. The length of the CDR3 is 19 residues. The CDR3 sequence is CASSLLRDSKLKSNQPQHF. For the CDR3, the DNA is TGCGCCAGCAGTCTCCTCAGGGACAGTAAGCTGAAGAGCAATCAGCCCCAGCATTTT.

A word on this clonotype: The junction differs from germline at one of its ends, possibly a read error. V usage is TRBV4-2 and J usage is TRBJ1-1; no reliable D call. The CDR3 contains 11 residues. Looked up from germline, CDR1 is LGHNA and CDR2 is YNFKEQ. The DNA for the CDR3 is TGTGCCAGCGGGGTGAAGACTGAAGCTTTCTTT. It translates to CASGVKTEAFF.

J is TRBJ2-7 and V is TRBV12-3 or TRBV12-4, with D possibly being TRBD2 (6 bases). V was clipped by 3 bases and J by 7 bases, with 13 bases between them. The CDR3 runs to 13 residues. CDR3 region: CASSLDYLGEQYF. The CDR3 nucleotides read TGTGCCAGCAGTTTGGACTACCTGGGGGAGCAGTACTTC.

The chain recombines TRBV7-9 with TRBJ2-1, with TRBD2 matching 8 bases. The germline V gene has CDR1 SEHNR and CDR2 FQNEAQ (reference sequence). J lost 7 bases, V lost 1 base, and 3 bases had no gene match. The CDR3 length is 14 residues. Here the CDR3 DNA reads TGTGCCAGCAGCTTAGGGACTAGCAGGAATGAGCAGTTCTTC. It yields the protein CASSLGTSRNEQFF.

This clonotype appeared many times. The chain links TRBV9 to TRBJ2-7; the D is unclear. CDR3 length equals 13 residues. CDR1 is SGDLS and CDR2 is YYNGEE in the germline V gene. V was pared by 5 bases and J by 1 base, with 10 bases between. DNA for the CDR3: TGTGCCAGCAGTGTCGGGTCTTCCTACGAGCAGTACTTC. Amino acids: CASSVGSSYEQYF. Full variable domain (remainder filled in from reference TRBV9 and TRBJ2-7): DSGVTQTPKHLITATGQRVTLRCSPRSGDLSVYWYQQSLDQGLQFLIQYYNGEERAKGNILERFSAQQFPDLHSELNLSSLELGDSALYFCASSVGSSYEQYFGPGTRLTVT.

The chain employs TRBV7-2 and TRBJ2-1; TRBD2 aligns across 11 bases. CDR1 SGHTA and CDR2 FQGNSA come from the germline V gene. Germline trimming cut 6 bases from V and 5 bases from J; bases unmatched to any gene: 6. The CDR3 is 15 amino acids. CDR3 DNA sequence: TGTGCCAGCAGTCCACTAGCGGGAGCTGACAATGAGCAGTTCTTC. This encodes CASSPLAGADNEQFF. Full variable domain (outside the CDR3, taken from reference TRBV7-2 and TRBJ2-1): GAGVSQSPSNKVTEKGKDVELRCDPISGHTALYWYRQSLGQGLEFLIYFQGNSAPDKSGLPSDRFSAERTGGSVSTLTIQRTQQEDSAVYLCASSPLAGADNEQFFGPGTRLTVL.

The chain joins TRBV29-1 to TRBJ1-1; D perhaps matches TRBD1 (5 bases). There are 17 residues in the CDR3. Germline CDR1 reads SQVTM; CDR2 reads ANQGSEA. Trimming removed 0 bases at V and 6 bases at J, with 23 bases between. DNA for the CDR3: TGCAGCGTTGAAGATTGGGGAGGACGAGGGGCATTCCCTGAAGCTTTCTTT. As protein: CSVEDWGGRGAFPEAFF. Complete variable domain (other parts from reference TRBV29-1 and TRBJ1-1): SAVISQKPSRDICQRGTSLTIQCQVDSQVTMMFWYRQQPGQSLTLIATANQGSEATYESGFVIDKFPISRPNLTFSTLTVSNMSPEDSSIYLCSVEDWGGRGAFPEAFFGQGTRLTVV.

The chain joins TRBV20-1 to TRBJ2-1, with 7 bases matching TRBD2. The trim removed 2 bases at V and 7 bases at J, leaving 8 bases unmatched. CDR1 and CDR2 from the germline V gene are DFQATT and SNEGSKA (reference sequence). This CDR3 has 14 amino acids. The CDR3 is CSARTRESVNEQFF. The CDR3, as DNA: TGCAGTGCTAGAACGCGGGAGTCCGTTAATGAGCAGTTCTTC.